Shown below are 8 T cell receptor beta chains from a single sample sequenced in a study of T cell changes during pregnancy in multiple sclerosis. Assay: immunoSEQ multiplex PCR; the TCRdb copy retains only in-frame clones and omits some. The data contain about 68,000 clones, about nine tenths of them singletons. Sequencing used peripheral blood, obtained in the third trimester of pregnancy. These receptor sequences come from a female donor with multiple sclerosis, enrolled in a pregnancy study.

The gene calls are TRBV6-4 and TRBJ2-2, with 10 bases aligning to TRBD2. The CDR3 runs to 14 residues. Germline values: CDR1 MRHNA, CDR2 SNTAGT. J lost 4 bases, V lost 6 bases, and 2 bases had no gene match. The CDR3, as DNA: TGTGCCAGCAGCGCTAGCGGGAGCACCGGGGAGCTGTTTTTT. It is translated as CASSASGSTGELFF.

The gene calls are TRBV5-5 and TRBJ2-3, with 7 bases matching TRBD1. V trimming: 7 bases; J trimming: 2 bases; junction bases outside the gene matches: 7. The CDR3 contains 14 residues. CDR1 is SGHKS, CDR2 YYEKEE, per germline (reference sequence). The CDR3 DNA sequence: TGTGCCAGCGCTACAGGGGAATCCACAGATACGCAGTATTTT. Translation: CASATGESTDTQYF.

The chain links TRBV25-1 to TRBJ1-2; maybe TRBD1 (6 bases). Per the germline V gene, CDR1 is MGHDK and CDR2 is SYGVNS. Trimming shortened V by 1 base and J by 6 bases, and 15 bases separated the two germline ends. This CDR3 is built from 15 residues. This CDR3 reads CASSEWGPRDHGYTF. CDR3 sequence (DNA): TGTGCCAGCAGTGAATGGGGGCCTAGAGACCATGGCTACACCTTC.

V gene TRBV6-5 combines with J gene TRBJ2-7; TRBD1 matches at 7 bases. CDR3 length: 15 amino acids. Germline V gene sequence: CDR1 MNHEY, CDR2 SVGAGI. V lost 5 bases and J lost 3; bases outside the gene matches: 10. The CDR3 nucleotides read TGTGCCAGCAGTCGCGACAGGGATGACTACTACGAGCAGTACTTC. Translation: CASSRDRDDYYEQYF.

The chain has TRBV19 and TRBJ2-7, with D maybe TRBD1 (6 bases). The CDR3 has 16 amino acids. V was shortened by 5 bases and J by 3 bases, with 20 bases between the two germline ends. Germline V gives CDR1 LNHDA, CDR2 SQIVND (reference sequence). CDR3: CASSGTQGPGRYEQYF. The DNA for the CDR3 is TGTGCCAGTAGTGGAACACAGGGTCCCGGACGCTACGAGCAGTACTTC.

The chain carries TRBV18 and TRBJ1-6; D call uncertain. V lost 6 bases and J lost 5, with 11 bases in between. This CDR3 spans 14 amino acids. Per the germline V gene, CDR1 is KGHSH and CDR2 is LQKENI. As DNA, the CDR3 is TGTGCCAGCTCCCCCACATATAATAATTCACCCCTCCACTTT. This codes for CASSPTYNNSPLHF.

The J gene is TRBJ2-1, the V gene TRBV12-5; 7 bases are shared with TRBD2. CDR3 size: 16 residues. Germline CDR1 is LGHNT and CDR2 is FRNRAP. V gave up 0 bases and J gave up 7 bases; unmatched junction bases: 9. In nucleotides, the CDR3 is TGTGCTAGTGGTTTGGTCCTCAAGGTCGGGGGGAATGAGCAGTTCTTC. Its translation is CASGLVLKVGGNEQFF. Full variable domain (missing parts from reference TRBV12-5 and TRBJ2-1): DARVTQTPRHKVTEMGQEVTMRCQPILGHNTVFWYRQTMMQGLELLAYFRNRAPLDDSGMPKDRFSAEMPDATLATLKIQPSEPRDSAVYFCASGLVLKVGGNEQFFGPGTRLTVL.

This sequence joins TRBV6-6 and TRBJ2-1, with D possibly being TRBD1 (6 bases). Trimming pared 6 bases from V and 3 bases from J, leaving 12 bases between. This CDR3 is 14 amino acids long. Germline CDR1 reads MNHNY; CDR2 reads SVGAGI (reference sequence). In DNA, the CDR3 is TGTGCCAGCAGGTTCGGACAGAACTACAATGAGCAGTTCTTC. Amino acids: CASRFGQNYNEQFF.